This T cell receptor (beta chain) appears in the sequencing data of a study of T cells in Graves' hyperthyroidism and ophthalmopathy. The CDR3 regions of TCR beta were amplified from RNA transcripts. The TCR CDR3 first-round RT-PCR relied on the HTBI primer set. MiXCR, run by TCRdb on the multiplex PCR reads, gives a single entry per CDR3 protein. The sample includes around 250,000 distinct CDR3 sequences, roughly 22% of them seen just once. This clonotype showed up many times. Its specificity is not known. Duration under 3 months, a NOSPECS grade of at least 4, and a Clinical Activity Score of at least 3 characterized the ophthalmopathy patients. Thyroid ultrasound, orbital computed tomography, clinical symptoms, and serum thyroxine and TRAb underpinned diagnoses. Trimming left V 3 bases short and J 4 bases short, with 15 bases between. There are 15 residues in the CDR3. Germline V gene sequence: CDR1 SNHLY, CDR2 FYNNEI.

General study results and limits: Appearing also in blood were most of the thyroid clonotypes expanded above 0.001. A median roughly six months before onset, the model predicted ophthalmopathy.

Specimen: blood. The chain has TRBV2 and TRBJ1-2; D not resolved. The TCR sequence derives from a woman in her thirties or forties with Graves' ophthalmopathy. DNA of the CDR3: TGTGCCAGCAGTGACGGGGTTGGCAGAAGCTATGGCTACACCTTC. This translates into CASSDGVGRSYGYTF.